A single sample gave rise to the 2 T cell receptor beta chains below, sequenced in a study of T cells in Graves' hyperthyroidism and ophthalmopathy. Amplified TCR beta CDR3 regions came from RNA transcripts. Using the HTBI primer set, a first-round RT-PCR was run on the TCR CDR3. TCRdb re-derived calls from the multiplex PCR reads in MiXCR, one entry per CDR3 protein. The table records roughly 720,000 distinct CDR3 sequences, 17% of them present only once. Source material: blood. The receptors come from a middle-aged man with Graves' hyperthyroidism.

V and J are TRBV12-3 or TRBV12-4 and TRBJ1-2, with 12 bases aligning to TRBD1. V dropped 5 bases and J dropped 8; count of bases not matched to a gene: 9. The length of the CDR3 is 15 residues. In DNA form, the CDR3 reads TGTGCCAGCAGTCCGTCAGGGACAGGGGGCGGAGGCTACACCTTC. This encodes CASSPSGTGGGGYTF.

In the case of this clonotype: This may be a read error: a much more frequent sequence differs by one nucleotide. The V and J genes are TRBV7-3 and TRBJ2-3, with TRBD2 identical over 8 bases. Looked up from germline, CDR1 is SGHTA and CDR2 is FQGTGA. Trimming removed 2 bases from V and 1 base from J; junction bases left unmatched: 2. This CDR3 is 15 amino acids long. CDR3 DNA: TGTGCCAGCAGCTTAGACGGGGGGGGCACAGATACGCAGTATTTT. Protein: CASSLDGGGTDTQYF.